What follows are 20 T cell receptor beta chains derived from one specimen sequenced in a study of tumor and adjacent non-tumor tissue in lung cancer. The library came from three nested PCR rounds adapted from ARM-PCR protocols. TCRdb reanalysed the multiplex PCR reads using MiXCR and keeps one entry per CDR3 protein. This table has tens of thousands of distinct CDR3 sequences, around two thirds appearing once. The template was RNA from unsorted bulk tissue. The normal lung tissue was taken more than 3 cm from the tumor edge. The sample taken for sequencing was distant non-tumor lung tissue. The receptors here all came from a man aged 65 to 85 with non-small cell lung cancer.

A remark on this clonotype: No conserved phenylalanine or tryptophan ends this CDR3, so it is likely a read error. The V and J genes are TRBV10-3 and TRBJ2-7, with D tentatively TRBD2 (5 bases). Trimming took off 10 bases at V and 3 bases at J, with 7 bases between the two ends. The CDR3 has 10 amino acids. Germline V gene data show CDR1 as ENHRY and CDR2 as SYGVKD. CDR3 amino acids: CATGGYEQYL. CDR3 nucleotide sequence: TGTGCCACTGGAGGCTACGAGCAGTACTTA.

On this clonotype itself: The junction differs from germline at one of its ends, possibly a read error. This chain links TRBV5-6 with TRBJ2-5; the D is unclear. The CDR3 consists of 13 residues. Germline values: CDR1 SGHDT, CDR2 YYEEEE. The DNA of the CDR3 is TGTGCCAGCAACTTGAATCCAAAAGAGGCCCAGTACTTC. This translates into CASNLNPKEAQYF.

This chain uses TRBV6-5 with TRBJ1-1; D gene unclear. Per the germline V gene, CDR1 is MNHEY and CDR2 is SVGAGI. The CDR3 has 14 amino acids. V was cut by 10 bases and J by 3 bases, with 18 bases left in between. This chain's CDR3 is CAIKVAERDTEAFF. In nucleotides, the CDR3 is TGTGCCATCAAAGTGGCCGAGAGAGACACTGAAGCTTTCTTT.

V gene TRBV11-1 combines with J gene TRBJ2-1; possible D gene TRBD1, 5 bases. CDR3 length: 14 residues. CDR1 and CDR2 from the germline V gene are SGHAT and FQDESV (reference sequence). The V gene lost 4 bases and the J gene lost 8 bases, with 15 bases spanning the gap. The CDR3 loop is CASSYRTRVDEQFF. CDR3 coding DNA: TGTGCCAGCAGCTACCGGACACGGGTGGATGAGCAGTTCTTC.

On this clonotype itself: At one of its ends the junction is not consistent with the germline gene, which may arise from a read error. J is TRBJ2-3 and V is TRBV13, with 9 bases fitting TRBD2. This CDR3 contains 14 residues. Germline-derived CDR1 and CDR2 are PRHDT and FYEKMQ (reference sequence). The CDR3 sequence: CASSSPSGADTQYF. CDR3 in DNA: TGTGCCAGTAGCTCCCCTAGCGGGGCGGATACGCAGTATTTT.

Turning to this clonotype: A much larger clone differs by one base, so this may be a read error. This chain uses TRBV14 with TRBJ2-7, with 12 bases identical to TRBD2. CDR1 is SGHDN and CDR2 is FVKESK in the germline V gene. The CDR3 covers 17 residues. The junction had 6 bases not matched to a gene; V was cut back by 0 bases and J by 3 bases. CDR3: CASSQDARTSGIYEQYF. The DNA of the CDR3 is TGTGCCAGCAGCCAAGATGCCCGGACTAGCGGGATCTACGAGCAGTACTTC.

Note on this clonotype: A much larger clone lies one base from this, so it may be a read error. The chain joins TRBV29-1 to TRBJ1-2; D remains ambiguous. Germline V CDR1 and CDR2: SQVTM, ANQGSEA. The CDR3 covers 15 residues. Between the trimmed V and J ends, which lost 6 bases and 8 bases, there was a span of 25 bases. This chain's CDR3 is CSVFGPEGLYVGYTF. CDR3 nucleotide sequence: TGCAGCGTCTTCGGGCCGGAAGGACTTTATGTGGGCTACACCTTC.

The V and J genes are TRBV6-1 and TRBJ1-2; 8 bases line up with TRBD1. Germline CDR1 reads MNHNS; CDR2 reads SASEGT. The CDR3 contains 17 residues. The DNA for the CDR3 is TGTAACAGCAGCAAATCCCCCGACGAACAGGGGGTAGGTGGCTACACCTTC. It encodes CNSSKSPDEQGVGGYTF.

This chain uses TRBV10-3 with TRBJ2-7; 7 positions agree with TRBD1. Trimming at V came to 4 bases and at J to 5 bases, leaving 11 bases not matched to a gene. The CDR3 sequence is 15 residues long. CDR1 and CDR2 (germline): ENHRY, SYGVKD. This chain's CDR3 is CAISVLTGSKNEQYF. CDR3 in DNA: TGTGCCATCAGTGTCCTGACAGGGAGCAAAAACGAGCAGTACTTC.

In nucleotides, the CDR3 is TGTGCCAGCAGCCGATCTAGGGACAGGTTTTACAATGGCTACACCTTC. Its translation is CASSRSRDRFYNGYTF. The genes are TRBV11-2 and TRBJ1-2, with 8 bases aligning to TRBD1. V was pared by 5 bases and J by 6 bases, with 14 bases of the junction left unmatched. The CDR3 is 16 amino acids. Germline CDR1 and CDR2: SGHAT and FQNNGV.

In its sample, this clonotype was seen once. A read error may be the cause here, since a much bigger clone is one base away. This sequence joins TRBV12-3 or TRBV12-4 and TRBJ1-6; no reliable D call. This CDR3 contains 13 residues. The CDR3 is CASSFGYNSSLHF. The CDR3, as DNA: TGTGCCAGCAGTTTTGGTTATAATTCATCCCTCCACTTT.

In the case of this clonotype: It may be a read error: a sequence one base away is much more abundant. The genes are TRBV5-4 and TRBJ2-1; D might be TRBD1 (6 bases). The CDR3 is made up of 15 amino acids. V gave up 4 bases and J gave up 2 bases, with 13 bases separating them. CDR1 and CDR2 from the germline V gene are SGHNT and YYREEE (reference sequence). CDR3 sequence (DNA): TGTGCCAGCAGCCTTAGCGAGGGGGCCTACAATGAGCAGTTCTTC. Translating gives CASSLSEGAYNEQFF.

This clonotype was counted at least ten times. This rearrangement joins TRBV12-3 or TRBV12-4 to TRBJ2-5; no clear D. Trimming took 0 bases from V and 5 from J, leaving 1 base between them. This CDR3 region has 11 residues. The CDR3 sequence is CASSLAETQYF. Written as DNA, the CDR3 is TGTGCCAGCAGTTTAGCGGAGACCCAGTACTTC.

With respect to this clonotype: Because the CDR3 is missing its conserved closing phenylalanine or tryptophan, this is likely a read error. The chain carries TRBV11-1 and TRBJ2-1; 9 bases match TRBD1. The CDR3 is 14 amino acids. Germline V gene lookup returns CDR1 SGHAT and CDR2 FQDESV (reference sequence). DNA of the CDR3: TGTGCCACCAGCCCTCGGACAGGGGTGGATGAGCAGTTCTTA. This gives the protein CATSPRTGVDEQFL.

The CDR3 region is CSARGPPLAGYVSEQYF. DNA of the CDR3: TGCAGTGCTAGAGGCCCCCCTCTAGCGGGGTACGTGAGCGAGCAGTACTTC. The rearrangement uses TRBV20-1 and TRBJ2-7, with 9 bases fitting TRBD2. J was trimmed by 6 bases and V by 1 base; bases with no gene match: 16. Germline assignment: CDR1 DFQATT and CDR2 SNEGSKA (reference sequence). The CDR3 runs to 17 residues.

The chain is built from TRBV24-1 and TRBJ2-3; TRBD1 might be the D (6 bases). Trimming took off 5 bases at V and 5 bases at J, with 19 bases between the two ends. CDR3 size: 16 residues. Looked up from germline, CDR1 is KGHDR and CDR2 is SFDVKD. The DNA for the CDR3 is TGTGCCACCAGTGGTAGTTATCAGGGGAGTGGAGATACGCAGTATTTT. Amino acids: CATSGSYQGSGDTQYF.

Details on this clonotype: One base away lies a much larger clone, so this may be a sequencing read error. DNA for the CDR3: TGTGCCAGCACCCCTAGGGGGCGGAGGGACCACGAGCAGTACTTC. It specifies CASTPRGRRDHEQYF. This rearrangement joins TRBV28 to TRBJ2-7, with D perhaps TRBD1 (7 bases). Trimming stripped 7 bases from V and 5 bases from J, with 21 bases between. Per germline, CDR1 MDHEN and CDR2 SYDVKM. The CDR3 extends over 15 amino acids.

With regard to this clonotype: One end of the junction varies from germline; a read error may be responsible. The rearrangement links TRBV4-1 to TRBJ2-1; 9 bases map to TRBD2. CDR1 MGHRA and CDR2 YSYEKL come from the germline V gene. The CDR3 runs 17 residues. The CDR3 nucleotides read TGCGCCAGCAACCAAGGGCAAAATAGCGGGAGTTTGCATGAGCAGTTCTTC. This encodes CASNQGQNSGSLHEQFF.

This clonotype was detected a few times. The CDR3 sequence is CAWSPGTGNYEQYF. The CDR3 region has the DNA TGTGCCTGGAGTCCAGGGACAGGGAACTACGAGCAGTACTTC. The chain links TRBV30 to TRBJ2-7, with TRBD1 matching 9 bases. Germline V gene lookup returns CDR1 GTSNPN and CDR2 SVGIG (reference sequence). Unmatched junction bases numbered 5, after V lost 2 bases and J lost 3 bases. This CDR3 comprises 14 residues.

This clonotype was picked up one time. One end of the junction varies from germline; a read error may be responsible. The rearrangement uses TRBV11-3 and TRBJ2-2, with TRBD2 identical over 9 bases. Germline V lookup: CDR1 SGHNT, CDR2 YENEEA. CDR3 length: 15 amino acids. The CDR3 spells CASSFTGTSPGKLFF. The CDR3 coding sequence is TGTGCCAGCAGCTTTACCGGGACTAGCCCCGGGAAGCTATTTTTT.